This paragraph covers one T cell receptor beta chain sequence. No cognate antigen has been identified for it. Base quality data are lacking; no much larger clone is found one base away. The cohort consisted of 666 healthy bone marrow donors. At the time of sampling, all cohort members were nominally healthy, though unrecorded immune exposures were likely present. The donor tested CMV seropositive, placing the donor among the 289 seropositive members of the cohort. A peripheral blood sample was provided by each donor, and peripheral blood mononuclear cells were used for TCR beta sequencing. The Qiagen DNeasy Blood Extraction Kit was used to extract genomic DNA from the blood cell samples. The sample belongs to a study of cytomegalovirus exposure and HLA in healthy donors (dated by TCRdb to 2015 to 2018). About the full investigation: In an earlier analysis of around 540 of the donors, under 300 Gb of sequence data and approximately 120 million unique TCR beta sequences from 180 million or so T cells were reported. To decide whether each TCR beta V gene segment behaved as functional or pseudogenic, an earlier analysis of over 500 of the donors relied on high-throughput TCR beta sequencing. Alongside the repertoire data, information on donor age, sex, ethnicity and CMV serostatus was compiled. Among 300 to 500 genotyped donors of the cohort, an average of roughly 230,000 unique TCR beta nucleotide sequences was sequenced per donor, of which about 19% were non-productive. All discovery cohort repertoires had been generated on a single sequencing platform. The study profiled the T cell repertoires of hundreds of subjects by immunosequencing and related them to cytomegalovirus serostatus. Rather than drawing on any new phenotypic data, the later analysis identified candidate immune exposures from TCR beta sequences and the way those sequences occurred across donors. A later genetic analysis took genome-wide SNP genotypes for about 55% of the 666 donors and used that subset as a discovery cohort. The number of donors typed differed by locus, with about 629-630 for A, B, C, DRB1 and DQB1, more than 500 for DQA1, approximately 570 for DPA1, and around 460 for DPB1. In addition to the first cohort of 666 subjects, a separate validation cohort of approximately 110 different subjects was used. A few DR-DQ haplotypes were treated as single units for association and clustering because of strong linkage in the cohort. An early release that covered more than 550 HLA-typed donors contained approximately 300 gigabases of sequencing data and tens of millions of unique TCR sequences. A later analysis re-examined previously published TCR beta repertoires from just over 650 donors and added high-resolution HLA genotyping to investigate patterns of TCR occurrence. HLA typing included class I and class II loci at four-digit resolution. Of the 398 genotyped donors, 80% to 90% were placed in the genetic ancestry cluster associated with self-reported Caucasian donors. High-throughput TCR immunosequencing, statistical association of individual TCRs with disease status, and machine learning were combined to predict cytomegalovirus infection status. The study aimed to test whether signatures of past pathogen exposure could be identified by cataloging public T cell receptors. Overall study outcomes, separate from this receptor: The cohort was sequenced for TCR beta chains only, and without alpha or paired-chain data the features that could be detected were limited. A later analysis reported that several top co-occurrence clusters appeared linked to parvovirus B19, influenza, CMV and Epstein-Barr virus. Because HLA typing was missing for some donors at each locus, association tests included only the typed subset. Sequencing depth was assumed to be roughly uniform across donors in the presence/absence analyses, though that assumption may not hold. In a later genetic analysis, a missense DCLRE1C variant was associated with V-gene and J-gene trimming of TCR beta chains, and the association was replicated in an independent cohort. The only immune exposure information available for the cohort was CMV serostatus. According to a later analysis, most CMV-associated TCR beta chains appeared to be HLA-restricted, and the HLA associations seemed to be driven largely by CMV exposure. At a false discovery rate of 0.05, a later analysis linked 16,000 or so TCR beta sequences to specific HLA alleles. According to a later genetic analysis, donors in an Asian-associated ancestry cluster had fewer N-insertions in productive TCRs than the approximately 670-donor mean. Because the 87-base-pair reads could not distinguish some IMGT-functional V segments, including TRBV6-2 and TRBV6-3, those segments were excluded. Roughly 17 rarely observed V segments, including chromosome 9 orphons, were excluded from the earlier analysis of 550 to 700 of the donors because counts were too low. In an earlier analysis of 587 of the donors, most TCR beta V segments appeared in productive rearrangements about 87% or about 30% of the time, broadly matching IMGT annotations. The authors suggested that the approach could potentially be generalized to other disease states and immunological phenotypes. Linkage disequilibrium might explain the correlated functional status among segregating V segments, but an unknown experimental factor could not be ruled out. A cluster of highly shared sequence variants was judged likely to represent a technical artifact of the sequencing pipeline. According to a later analysis, TCR association rates differed among HLA loci, with DRB1 alleles showing the most associated TCRs and HLA-C alleles showing the fewest. A further reported finding was that TCR beta sequences accurately predicted the HLA-A and HLA-B alleles for most subjects in the first cohort. The study listed 164 TCR beta chains as associated with cytomegalovirus. A few of the identified cytomegalovirus-associated TCR beta chains were confirmed in vitro to be specific for cytomegalovirus antigens. Compared with equally common non-associated chains, HLA-associated TCR beta chains in a later analysis were more clonally expanded and had lower generation probabilities. Cytomegalovirus status was reported to be diagnosed by the classifier with high specificity and sensitivity in both the original and validation cohorts. Assigning TCR associations to individual alleles was difficult when HLA alleles, especially DR and DQ, strongly co-occurred. Most TCR sequences were seen in very few donors, while some public TCRs were found in many individuals.

Library preparation employed the immunoSEQ multiplex PCR assay. For the multiplex PCR, a mixture combining 60 forward primers for TCR Vbeta segments and 13 reverse primers for TCR Jbeta segments was used. Amplification of the CDR3 region of rearranged TCR beta genes was performed with a multiplex PCR assay on genomic DNA. On the Illumina HiSeq System, the amplified TCR beta libraries were sequenced as 87-base-pair reads. Per the source publication's procedure: A later analysis tallied roughly 76 million unique TCR beta chains across the 666 repertoires, and 10 million to 11 million of those chains were shared by two or more donors. Raw reads were error-corrected and collapsed into unique sequences with a nearest-neighbor algorithm that merged closely related sequences to remove PCR and sequencing errors. To assign V, D and J gene segments, CDR3 sequences were aligned to IMGT reference sequences. For a sequence to be retained, a match of at least six nucleotides was required to both a V gene segment and a J gene segment. A rearrangement counted as productive if the CDR3 had no stop codons and remained in frame with V and J, and every other rearrangement counted as non-productive. CDR3 was defined according to IMGT convention as the region running from the second conserved V-encoded cysteine to the conserved J-encoded phenylalanine. Sequences without an unambiguous match to a single V gene segment were excluded from the earlier analysis of 500 to 700 of the donors. An earlier analysis of 500 to 700 of the donors classified V segments as functional when productive rearrangements were above 56.7% and as segregating when the standard deviation between donors was above 5%. A statistical classification framework was built for diagnosing cytomegalovirus status from the catalog of TCR beta chain sequences. A later analysis assigned V and J genes by comparing TCR nucleotide sequences with IMGT/GENE-DB human TR gene sequences. Using the TCRdist pipeline, a later analysis assigned CDR3 sequences along with most-parsimonious VDJ recombination scenarios. In a later analysis, each TCR beta chain was defined by its CDR3 amino acid sequence together with its V-gene family, and reads lacking a unique V-gene family were excluded. A later analysis removed several hundred highly shared, low-generation-probability nucleotide sequences to deal with suspected cross-contamination and a sequencing artifact. In a later analysis, a clonal expansion index for each public chain was calculated from normalized within-repertoire ranks of inferred template counts. In a later analysis, generation probabilities were computed with a VDJ recombination model fitted to out-of-frame rearrangements, and the resulting probabilities were checked against IGoR. A later analysis scored TCR-TCR, TCR-HLA and TCR-CMV co-occurrence with hypergeometric tests, applying a repertoire-size bias correction to TCR pairs. False discovery rates were estimated in a later analysis by permuting HLA or CMV assignments 20 times. In a later analysis, co-occurring TCRs were grouped with DBSCAN, and TCRdist sequence similarity was added when clustering was performed within HLA-allele-positive subsets. Repertoires with fewer than 30,000 or more than 120,000 public chains, plus five repertoires with anomalous nucleotide sharing, were excluded from co-occurrence clustering. TCRdb holds this immuneACCESS table with in-frame rearrangements only. Some clones are missing; in checked studies, unresolved V genes explain under half, and the rest has no known cause. V, J and clone size are those of that table, while D and trimming were read from the DNA. The sample table contains approximately 150,000 clones; only one count was recorded for roughly 81% of them. The biggest ten clones account for more than 4% of the sample.

CDR1 and CDR2 are drawn from the germline V gene (reference sequence): MNHEY, SMNVEV. The CDR3 sequence holds 14 residues, the cysteine and phenylalanine included. CDR3 DNA is the only sequence kept; it has 42 bases, read in frame from the first base. V sheds 8 bases and J sheds 3 bases, leaving 11 bases between their ends. In this chain, TRBV27 is recombined with TRBJ1-6; the D gene is perhaps TRBD1, on 6 matching bases. The sequenced material came from PBMCs. This receptor was obtained from a girl aged 10 to 17 in good health and CMV-seropositive. The nucleotides read TGTGCCAGCGGTAGACAGGACTATAATTCACCCCTCCACTTT. Its amino acids are CASGRQDYNSPLHF.